This TCR beta chain was sequenced in a study of blood T cell repertoires in COVID-19. Study-wide context: From the United States, Italy and Spain came samples of acute and convalescent COVID-19.

In the study's own analysis: Reference gene primer amplification gave nucleated cell count estimates. TCRdb's copy holds only in-frame clones and misses some; the assay was immunoSEQ multiplex PCR. V and J calls and clone size are copied from that table; D and trimming were computed from the DNA. Of fewer than 400,000 clones in the sample, 80% to 90% were seen once. Individuals aged about 18 to 100 years were recruited from 24 US areas. Two negative PCRs, clearance, or symptom resolution had been documented for recovered Cohort 3 donors. Trimming stripped 10 bases from V and 4 bases from J, with 22 bases between. This CDR3 is 15 amino acids long. CDR1 and CDR2 from the germline V gene are SGHNT and YENEEA.

The sequence was obtained from a woman between 45 and 60 years old who had recovered from COVID-19. Specimen: PBMCs or T cells enriched from blood (not recorded which). The V and J genes are TRBV11-3 and TRBJ1-1, with D perhaps TRBD1 (5 bases). The CDR3, as DNA: TGTGCCACCTGCGCGGTCGGAGGGGAGTCCACTGAAGCTTTCTTT. Its protein product is CATCAVGGESTEAFF.